This TCR beta chain was recovered during a study of blood T cell repertoires in COVID-19. The wider study: T cells, B-cell-depleted T cells, or PBMCs provided the cDNA or gDNA that served as material.

In germline, CDR1 is KGHSH, CDR2 LQKENI. The CDR3 has 12 amino acids. Trimming shortened V by 3 bases and J by 7 bases, and 9 bases separated the two germline ends. This clone was detected once. Original analysis: Estimates of nucleated cell counts were drawn from the amplification of reference gene primers. Produced via immunoSEQ multiplex PCR; TCRdb's table is partial and in-frame only. V and J calls and clone size are given by that table; D and trimming were obtained from the DNA. The table includes around 180,000 clones, around 88% detected once. This TCR was recovered from a woman aged 25 to 45 who had recovered from COVID-19. V gene TRBV18 combines with J gene TRBJ1-1, with no clear D. Specimen: PBMCs or T cells enriched from blood (not recorded which). DNA for the CDR3: TGTGCCAGCTCACCGGCGCGGGATGAAGCTTTCTTT. Its protein is CASSPARDEAFF.